The 30 T cell receptor beta chains below all came from one sample that was sequenced in a study of graft-versus-host responses after intestinal transplantation. These receptors are not linked to any known antigen. TCRdb keeps only in-frame clones here, not all; method: immunoSEQ multiplex PCR. The table lists about 88,000 clones, around nine tenths of them singletons. The specimen was unstimulated CD4+ T cells sorted from spleen or lymph node cells, collected before intestinal transplant. These receptors came from a human donor who received an intestinal transplant.

This clone was seen only once. V gene TRBV30 combines with J gene TRBJ2-7; a possible D gene is TRBD1 (6 bases). The germline CDR1 and CDR2 sequences are GTSNPN and SVGIG (reference sequence). V was cut by 0 bases and J by 3 bases, with 18 bases left in between. This CDR3 region has 16 residues. The CDR3 DNA reads as TGTGCCTGGAGTGTACCCCCGGACAGATACTTCTACGAGCAGTACTTC. This translates into CAWSVPPDRYFYEQYF.

The chain employs TRBV28 and TRBJ1-1, with D possibly TRBD1 on 6 matching bases. V was trimmed by 3 bases and J by 3 bases, leaving 14 bases between them. The CDR3 runs 15 residues. Germline assignment: CDR1 MDHEN and CDR2 SYDVKM. The CDR3 DNA sequence: TGTGCCAGCAGTTTTCTCCAGGGGCCCCACACTGAAGCTTTCTTT. Its translation is CASSFLQGPHTEAFF.

The rearrangement links TRBV5-1 to TRBJ2-7; TRBD1 aligns across 9 bases. CDR3 length: 14 amino acids. Germline trimming cut 7 bases from V and 2 bases from J; bases unmatched to any gene: 7. Looked up from germline, CDR1 is SGHRS and CDR2 is YFSETQ. CDR3 nucleotide sequence: TGCGCCAGCCGACCGGACAGGGGAACCTACGAGCAGTACTTC. Translation gives CASRPDRGTYEQYF.

The chain recombines TRBV5-4 with TRBJ2-1; 13 nucleotides align to TRBD2. Germline V gene lookup returns CDR1 SGHNT and CDR2 YYREEE (reference sequence). This CDR3 contains 16 residues. Losses at the gene ends were 3 bases for V and 7 bases for J; bases not matched to a gene: 7. For the CDR3, the DNA is TGTGCCAGCAGCTCCGGACTAGCGGGAGTGAGAAATGAGCAGTTCTTC. The encoded protein is CASSSGLAGVRNEQFF.

CDR3 DNA: TGTGCCAGCAGCCCATACCGAGAGGGGCAGTACTTC. Protein: CASSPYREGQYF. This chain connects TRBV7-6 to TRBJ2-7; maybe TRBD2 (5 bases). The CDR3 covers 12 residues. V lost 5 bases and J lost 9, with 14 bases in between. CDR1 and CDR2 (germline): SGHVS, FNYEAQ. Combining the CDR3 with reference TRBV7-6 and TRBJ2-7 gives the whole variable domain GAGVSQSPRYKVTKRGQDVALRCDPISGHVSLYWYRQALGQGPEFLTYFNYEAQQDKSGLPNDRFSAERPEGSISTLTIQRTEQRDSAMYRCASSPYREGQYFGPGTRLTVT.

V gene TRBV25-1 combines with J gene TRBJ2-1; 7 positions agree with TRBD1. Germline assignment: CDR1 MGHDK and CDR2 SYGVNS. The CDR3 contains 17 residues. With 3 bases clipped from V and 1 base from J, the junction kept 9 bases outside the gene matches. The CDR3 is CASSEAYGTASYNEQFF. CDR3 DNA sequence: TGTGCCAGCAGTGAGGCTTATGGGACAGCATCCTACAATGAGCAGTTCTTC.

The chain recombines TRBV9 with TRBJ2-3; 9 bases fit TRBD2. The CDR3 totals 17 residues. Germline trimming cut 3 bases from V and 8 bases from J; bases unmatched to any gene: 16. CDR1 and CDR2 (germline): SGDLS, YYNGEE. The CDR3 here is CASSATPIAGEAGTQYF. The CDR3 nucleotides read TGTGCCAGCAGCGCGACGCCTATAGCGGGAGAGGCAGGTACGCAGTATTTT.

The chain has TRBV29-1 and TRBJ2-1; D remains unclear. Looked up from germline, CDR1 is SQVTM and CDR2 is ANQGSEA. The CDR3 contains 12 residues. The V gene lost 4 bases and the J gene lost 9 bases, with 13 bases spanning the gap. CDR3 amino acids: CSVGAESSEQFF. CDR3 DNA sequence: TGCAGCGTTGGGGCGGAGTCGAGTGAGCAGTTCTTC.

The rearrangement uses TRBV12-2 and TRBJ2-1. TRBV12-2 corresponds to a pseudogene. The CDR3 runs 14 residues. CDR3 amino acids: CASRLVGGLNEQFF. The DNA of the CDR3 is TGTGCAAGTCGCTTAGTAGGGGGGCTGAATGAGCAGTTCTTC.

CDR3 loop: CASSMDTSYEQYF. CDR3 coding DNA: TGTGCCAGTAGTATGGACACTTCCTACGAGCAGTACTTC. J is TRBJ2-5 and V is TRBV19, with a weak D call TRBD1 (5 bases). The assigned J gene may be wrong: the sequence end matches TRBJ2-7 better. From germline, CDR1 is LNHDA and CDR2 SQIVND (reference sequence). The CDR3 has 13 amino acids.

The chain uses TRBV18 and TRBJ1-2; D is undetermined. This CDR3 region has 18 residues. CDR1 and CDR2 from the germline V gene are KGHSH and LQKENI. V was clipped by 0 bases and J by 6 bases, with 23 bases between them. The CDR3 region is CASSPPVWGSSASNGYTF. The DNA for the CDR3 is TGTGCCAGCTCACCACCGGTTTGGGGTTCATCCGCGTCGAATGGCTACACCTTC.

The CDR3 bases are TGTGCCAGCTCACTGCCCTCAATCAATGAGCAGTTCTTC. Translated, it gives CASSLPSINEQFF. This chain links TRBV18 with TRBJ2-1, with D hard to call. Germline V gene data show CDR1 as KGHSH and CDR2 as LQKENI. The CDR3 loop spans 13 amino acids. V was clipped by 4 bases and J by 6 bases, with 10 bases between them.

V and J are TRBV7-8 and TRBJ1-5; D call uncertain. CDR1 is SGHVS and CDR2 is FQNEAQ in the germline V gene. CDR3 size: 13 residues. V lost 2 bases to trimming and J lost 7 bases, with 9 bases between them. CDR3 sequence: CASSLTTKQPQHF. The CDR3 nucleotides read TGTGCCAGCAGCTTAACTACAAAACAGCCCCAGCATTTT. Full variable domain (remainder filled in from reference TRBV7-8 and TRBJ1-5): GAGVSQSPRYKVAKRGQDVALRCDPISGHVSLFWYQQALGQGPEFLTYFQNEAQLDKSGLPSDRFFAERPEGSVSTLKIQRTQQEDSAVYLCASSLTTKQPQHFGDGTRLSIL.

The rearrangement links TRBV19 to TRBJ2-1; no definite D call. The ends were cut back, 8 bases at V and 3 bases at J, with 8 bases in the middle. This CDR3 comprises 12 residues. Germline V gene sequence: CDR1 LNHDA, CDR2 SQIVND (reference sequence). The CDR3 bases are TGTGCCAGTTCCGGGTTCTACAATGAGCAGTTCTTC. Protein: CASSGFYNEQFF.

The chain is built from TRBV6-5 and TRBJ2-1; 9 nucleotides line up with TRBD1. The germline CDR1 and CDR2 sequences are MNHEY and SVGAGI. CDR3 length: 15 residues. V dropped 6 bases and J dropped 0; count of bases not matched to a gene: 3. CDR3 loop: CASRKTGGSYNEQFF. DNA for the CDR3: TGTGCCAGCAGAAAGACAGGGGGCTCCTACAATGAGCAGTTCTTC.

The genes are TRBV7-8 and TRBJ2-5; D might be TRBD2 (5 bases). CDR3 length: 18 residues. V lost 0 bases to trimming and J lost 1 base, with 18 bases between them. The germline V gene has CDR1 SGHVS and CDR2 FQNEAQ. CDR3 sequence: CASSLAISRDRVQETQYF. CDR3 in DNA: TGTGCCAGCAGCTTAGCGATCTCTCGGGATAGGGTCCAAGAGACCCAGTACTTC.

The J gene is TRBJ1-5, the V gene TRBV19; no definite D call. V dropped 5 bases and J dropped 9 bases, with 2 bases sitting between them. The germline V gene encodes CDR1 LNHDA and CDR2 SQIVND (reference sequence). This CDR3 spans 9 amino acids. The CDR3 spells CASSPPQHF. The CDR3 DNA follows: TGTGCCAGTAGTCCGCCCCAGCATTTT.

This clone was detected a few times. As DNA, the CDR3 is TGTGCCAGCAGTGCCGGACAGGGAAATCAGCCCCAGCATTTT. This encodes CASSAGQGNQPQHF. V and J are TRBV6-1 and TRBJ1-5; TRBD1 matches at 8 bases. This CDR3 contains 14 residues. Germline CDR1 and CDR2: MNHNS and SASEGT. After removal of 4 bases from V and 4 bases from J, the junction contained 3 bases not matched to a gene.

This clone was observed a few times. The chain combines TRBV5-1 with TRBJ2-5, with D unclear. The length of the CDR3 is 11 residues. V was clipped by 5 bases and J by 2 bases, with 4 bases between them. Germline CDR1 reads SGHRS; CDR2 reads YFSETQ. CDR3 in amino acids: CASRGQETQYF. The CDR3 coding sequence is TGCGCCAGCAGGGGGCAAGAGACCCAGTACTTC. Supplemented by reference TRBV5-1 and TRBJ2-5, the full variable domain reads KAGVTQTPRYLIKTRGQQVTLSCSPISGHRSVSWYQQTPGQGLQFLFEYFSETQRNKGNFPGRFSGRQFSNSRSEMNVSTLELGDSALYLCASRGQETQYFGPGTRLLVL.

The genes are TRBV10-2 and TRBJ1-4, with D possibly being TRBD1 (6 bases). The germline V and J ends were trimmed by 3 bases and 6 bases, with 23 bases remaining between them. This CDR3 is built from 18 residues. Germline CDR1 reads WSHSY; CDR2 reads SAAADI. This CDR3 reads CASSERRGGQRRDEKLFF. Here the CDR3 DNA reads TGCGCCAGCAGTGAAAGGAGGGGGGGACAACGCAGGGATGAAAAACTGTTTTTT.

The gene calls are TRBV25-1 and TRBJ2-7; TRBD1 matches at 7 bases. V dropped 5 bases and J dropped 2; count of bases not matched to a gene: 3. Germline V gives CDR1 MGHDK, CDR2 SYGVNS. The CDR3 runs 13 residues. The CDR3: CASSQQGAYEQYF. In DNA form, the CDR3 reads TGTGCCAGCAGTCAGCAGGGGGCCTACGAGCAGTACTTC.

This rearrangement joins TRBV7-6 to TRBJ2-7; 8 bases match TRBD2. V shed 2 bases and J 6 bases; nucleotides not matched to a gene: 12. The germline V gene encodes CDR1 SGHVS and CDR2 FNYEAQ. This CDR3 has 16 amino acids. CDR3 nucleotides: TGTGCCAGCAGCTTAAGTCGGCCGGGGGCGGGAGGCGAGCAGTACTTC. This translates into CASSLSRPGAGGEQYF. Variable domain in full (rest from reference TRBV7-6 and TRBJ2-7): GAGVSQSPRYKVTKRGQDVALRCDPISGHVSLYWYRQALGQGPEFLTYFNYEAQQDKSGLPNDRFSAERPEGSISTLTIQRTEQRDSAMYRCASSLSRPGAGGEQYFGPGTRLTVT.

The V and J genes are TRBV19 and TRBJ2-1; the match to TRBD1 covers 8 bases. The CDR3 totals 16 residues. Germline V gene data show CDR1 as LNHDA and CDR2 as SQIVND (reference sequence). V trimming: 4 bases; J trimming: 2 bases; junction bases outside the gene matches: 7. The CDR3 bases are TGTGCCAGTAGTAGACAGGGGACAGTCCCCTACAATGAGCAGTTCTTC. Translating it yields CASSRQGTVPYNEQFF.

The count of this clone is one. The chain is built from TRBV2 and TRBJ2-2; TRBD2 might be the D (6 bases). V lost 8 bases, J lost 6 bases, and 22 bases lay in between. This CDR3 is 16 amino acids long. Germline CDR1 reads SNHLY; CDR2 reads FYNNEI. The CDR3, as DNA: TGTGCCAGCGGTTCCGAAGCGGACTATAGATCCGGGGAGCTGTTTTTT. Translated, it gives CASGSEADYRSGELFF.

V usage is TRBV7-6 and J usage is TRBJ2-7; 10 positions agree with TRBD2. This CDR3 is built from 15 residues. V lost 4 bases, J lost 0 bases, and 3 bases stayed unmatched. Germline CDR1 SGHVS, CDR2 FNYEAQ. CDR3 protein: CASSSGTSDSYEQYF. The CDR3 DNA sequence: TGTGCCAGCAGCTCAGGGACTAGCGACTCCTACGAGCAGTACTTC.

The V and J genes are TRBV28 and TRBJ2-5, with 8 bases aligning to TRBD2. The V gene end was trimmed by 3 bases and the J gene end by 4 bases; junction bases not matched to a gene: 4. The CDR3 runs 14 residues. Germline loops: CDR1 MDHEN, CDR2 SYDVKM. CDR3 residues: CASSFRGGRETQYF. DNA of the CDR3: TGTGCCAGCAGTTTTCGGGGGGGGAGAGAGACCCAGTACTTC.

The rearrangement uses TRBV6-1 and TRBJ2-3; tentatively, D is TRBD1 (6 bases). The CDR3 has 17 amino acids. CDR1 and CDR2 (germline): MNHNS, SASEGT. V dropped 1 base and J dropped 2 bases, with 16 bases sitting between them. The DNA for the CDR3 is TGTGCCAGCAGTGAAGTAGGGGGATCTGGGTTCACAGATACGCAGTATTTT. Translation gives CASSEVGGSGFTDTQYF.

The J gene is TRBJ1-5, the V gene TRBV2; tentative D call: TRBD1 (5 bases). Germline-derived CDR1 and CDR2 are SNHLY and FYNNEI. V lost 1 base and J 4 bases, leaving 14 bases between the germline ends. This CDR3 is built from 16 residues. The CDR3 spells CASSEGVTGRNQPQHF. The CDR3 nucleotides read TGTGCCAGCAGTGAAGGAGTCACAGGACGGAATCAGCCCCAGCATTTT.

The chain combines TRBV28 with TRBJ2-1, with 11 bases matching TRBD2. Germline loops: CDR1 MDHEN, CDR2 SYDVKM. The CDR3 runs to 16 residues. V shed 2 bases and J 8 bases; nucleotides not matched to a gene: 8. The CDR3 nucleotides are TGTGCCAGCAGTTTAGCCCTAGCGGGAGGATCACATGAGCAGTTCTTC. It specifies CASSLALAGGSHEQFF. Full variable domain (remainder filled in from reference TRBV28 and TRBJ2-1): DVKVTQSSRYLVKRTGEKVFLECVQDMDHENMFWYRQDPGLGLRLIYFSYDVKMKEKGDIPEGYSVSREKKERFSLILESASTNQTSMYLCASSLALAGGSHEQFFGPGTRLTVL.

This chain joins TRBV27 and TRBJ2-7; D perhaps matches TRBD2 (6 bases). The CDR3 covers 15 residues. The germline V gene has CDR1 MNHEY and CDR2 SMNVEV (reference sequence). V lost 7 bases to trimming and J lost 5 bases, with 21 bases between them. CDR3 nucleotide sequence: TGTGCCAGCACGTCGGGCCGTGCGGGAAACCACGAGCAGTACTTC. It translates to CASTSGRAGNHEQYF.